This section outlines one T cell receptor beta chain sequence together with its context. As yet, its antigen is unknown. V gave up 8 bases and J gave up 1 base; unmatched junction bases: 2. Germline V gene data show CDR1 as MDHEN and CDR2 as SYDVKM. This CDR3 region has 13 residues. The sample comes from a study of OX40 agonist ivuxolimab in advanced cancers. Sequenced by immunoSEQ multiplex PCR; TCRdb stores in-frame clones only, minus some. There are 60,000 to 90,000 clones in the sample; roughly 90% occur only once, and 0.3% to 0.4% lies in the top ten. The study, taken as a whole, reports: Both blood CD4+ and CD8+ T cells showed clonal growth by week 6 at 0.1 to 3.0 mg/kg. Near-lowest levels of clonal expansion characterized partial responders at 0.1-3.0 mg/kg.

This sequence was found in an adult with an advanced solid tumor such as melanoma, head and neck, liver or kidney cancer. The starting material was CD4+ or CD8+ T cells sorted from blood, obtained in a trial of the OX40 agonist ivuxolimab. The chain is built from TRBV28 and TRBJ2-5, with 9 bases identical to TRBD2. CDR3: CASGGGVQETQYF. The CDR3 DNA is TGTGCCAGCGGCGGGGGGGTCCAAGAGACCCAGTACTTC. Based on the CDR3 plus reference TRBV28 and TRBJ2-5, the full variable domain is DVKVTQSSRYLVKRTGEKVFLECVQDMDHENMFWYRQDPGLGLRLIYFSYDVKMKEKGDIPEGYSVSREKKERFSLILESASTNQTSMYLCASGGGVQETQYFGPGTRLLVL.